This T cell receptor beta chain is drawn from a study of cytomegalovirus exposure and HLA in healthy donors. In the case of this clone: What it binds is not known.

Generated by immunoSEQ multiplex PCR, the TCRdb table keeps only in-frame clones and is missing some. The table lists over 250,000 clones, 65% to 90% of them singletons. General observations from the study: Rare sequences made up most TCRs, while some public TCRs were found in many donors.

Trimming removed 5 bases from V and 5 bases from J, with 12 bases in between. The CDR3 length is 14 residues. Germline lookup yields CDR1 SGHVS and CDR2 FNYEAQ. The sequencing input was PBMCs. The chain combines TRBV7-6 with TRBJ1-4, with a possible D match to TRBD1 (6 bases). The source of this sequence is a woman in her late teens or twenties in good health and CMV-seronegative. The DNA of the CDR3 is TGTGCCAGCAGCCAGGACAGTAGAAATGAAAAACTGTTTTTT. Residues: CASSQDSRNEKLFF.